This passage covers 20 T cell receptor beta chains from one sample sequenced in a study of cytomegalovirus exposure and HLA in healthy donors. TCRdb keeps only in-frame clones here, not all; method: immunoSEQ multiplex PCR. The table lists under 200,000 clones, approximately 84% of them singletons. The sample taken for sequencing was PBMCs. The receptor set was obtained from a man younger than 35 in good health and CMV-seropositive.

The gene calls are TRBV2 and TRBJ2-1, with D unresolved. The CDR3 is 12 residues long. V lost 7 bases to trimming and J lost 10 bases, with 14 bases between them. The V gene's germline CDR1 is SNHLY and CDR2 FYNNEI. The chain's CDR3 is CASKMGGHEQFF. The CDR3 nucleotides are TGTGCCAGCAAAATGGGTGGGCACGAGCAGTTCTTC.

This clone appeared once. The V gene is TRBV6-4, the J gene TRBJ1-5; D is unclear. Trimming shortened V by 4 bases and J by 4 bases, and 8 bases separated the two germline ends. The CDR3 contains 13 residues. The germline gives CDR1 MRHNA, CDR2 SNTAGT. The CDR3 here is CASSASRNQPQHF. The CDR3 nucleotides read TGTGCCAGCAGTGCGTCCAGAAATCAGCCCCAGCATTTT.

This clone was counted a few times. V is TRBV29-1 and J is TRBJ2-3, with TRBD2 matching over 7 bases. J was trimmed by 0 bases and V by 4 bases; bases with no gene match: 4. Germline loops: CDR1 SQVTM, CDR2 ANQGSEA. The CDR3 runs to 14 residues. The CDR3: CSVASGVSTDTQYF. In DNA form, the CDR3 reads TGCAGCGTTGCTAGCGGAGTTAGCACAGATACGCAGTATTTT.

The CDR3 bases are TGTGCCAGCTGTCTCCCCCGACAGGGCCCTACGGGGGATGGCTACACCTTC. This encodes CASCLPRQGPTGDGYTF. This sequence joins TRBV27 and TRBJ1-2, with 7 bases lining up with TRBD1. V trimming: 8 bases; J trimming: 6 bases; junction bases outside the gene matches: 21. In germline, CDR1 is MNHEY, CDR2 SMNVEV (reference sequence). There are 17 residues in the CDR3.

The chain couples TRBV28 to TRBJ2-7; D gene ambiguous. CDR3 length: 14 residues. Germline V gives CDR1 MDHEN, CDR2 SYDVKM. V gave up 6 bases and J gave up 2 bases, with 14 bases separating them. The CDR3 DNA sequence: TGTGCCAGCAGAAATAGCCCCCAAACCTACGAGCAGTACTTC. Translated, it gives CASRNSPQTYEQYF.

The gene calls are TRBV1 and TRBJ2-5; the D call TRBD2 from the table was never checked on the DNA. TRBV1 is shown as a pseudogene. This CDR3 is 17 amino acids long. The CDR3 nucleotides read TGCACCAGCAGCCACTTCCCCAGAGGGTCGTCGGGGGAGACCCAGTACTTC. This encodes CTSSHFPRGSSGETQYF.

A single count supports this clone. The chain links TRBV9 to TRBJ1-5, with 8 positions matching TRBD1. J lost 3 bases, V lost 0 bases, and 2 bases had no gene match. Per the germline V gene, CDR1 is SGDLS and CDR2 is YYNGEE. The CDR3 consists of 15 residues. The CDR3 spells CASSVGQGYNQPQHF. The CDR3 DNA reads as TGTGCCAGCAGCGTAGGACAGGGGTACAATCAGCCCCAGCATTTT.

This clone has a single count. This chain uses TRBV19 with TRBJ2-2; unclear D gene. CDR3 length: 15 residues. V was trimmed by 0 bases and J by 4 bases, leaving 9 bases between them. Per germline, CDR1 LNHDA and CDR2 SQIVND (reference sequence). CDR3 residues: CASSIELVSTGELFF. Written as DNA, the CDR3 is TGTGCCAGTAGTATAGAGCTAGTGAGCACCGGGGAGCTGTTTTTT.

V usage is TRBV6-1 and J usage is TRBJ2-7; TRBD1 might be the D (6 bases). CDR1 is MNHNS and CDR2 is SASEGT in the germline V gene. The CDR3 extends over 13 amino acids. V shed 6 bases and J shed 9 bases, with 18 bases lying between them. CDR3 residues: CASSETTRGSQYF. The DNA for the CDR3 is TGTGCCAGCAGCGAAACAACTAGGGGGTCGCAGTACTTC.

The chain links TRBV7-2 to TRBJ1-5; D is uncertain. The germline gives CDR1 SGHTA, CDR2 FQGNSA. V shed 5 bases and J shed 2 bases, with 13 bases lying between them. The CDR3 spans 15 residues. The CDR3 coding sequence is TGTGCCAGCAGCCAAAGGCAGGATCGCAATCAGCCCCAGCATTTT. Translation gives CASSQRQDRNQPQHF.

This chain links TRBV13 with TRBJ1-1, with 7 bases fitting TRBD1. Germline loops: CDR1 PRHDT, CDR2 FYEKMQ (reference sequence). After removal of 4 bases from V and 7 bases from J, the junction contained 12 bases not matched to a gene. This CDR3 has 15 residues. The CDR3 sequence: CASSSRGTGVDEAFF. The CDR3 nucleotides are TGTGCCAGCAGCTCCCGAGGAACAGGGGTGGATGAAGCTTTCTTT.

The chain links TRBV9 to TRBJ1-3; TRBD1 matches 9 bases. The CDR3 extends over 17 amino acids. Germline V gives CDR1 SGDLS, CDR2 YYNGEE. V lost 4 bases and J lost 0; bases outside the gene matches: 8. This CDR3 reads CASSPTGQGYSGNTIYF. DNA of the CDR3: TGTGCCAGCAGCCCCACGGGACAGGGCTACTCTGGAAACACCATATATTTT.

V and J are TRBV5-1 and TRBJ1-1; D gene ambiguous. Trimming removed 0 bases at V and 0 bases at J, with 12 bases between. The CDR3 is 16 residues long. Germline CDR1 reads SGHRS; CDR2 reads YFSETQ. The CDR3, as DNA: TGCGCCAGCAGCTTGGCGCCGGGAACCATGAACACTGAAGCTTTCTTT. This sequence encodes CASSLAPGTMNTEAFF.

This clone was recorded only once. The DNA is omitted, as the CDR3 cannot be located on it reliably, and the CDR3 follows TCRdb's listing. This sequence joins TRBV5-1 and TRBJ1-5; the tabulated D call, TRBD1, remains unverified against the DNA. The CDR3 spans 13 amino acids, including both terminal residues. CDR1 is SGHRS and CDR2 is YFSETQ in the germline V gene. CDR3 amino acids: CASSFGQGQPQHF.

The rearrangement joins TRBV5-4 to TRBJ2-1, with D perhaps TRBD2 (6 bases). This CDR3 is built from 11 residues. Germline V gives CDR1 SGHNT, CDR2 YYREEE (reference sequence). The V gene lost 4 bases and the J gene lost 14 bases, with 13 bases spanning the gap. CDR3 nucleotide sequence: TGTGCCAGCAGCGGAGGGGTCGGAAAGTTCTTC. It specifies CASSGGVGKFF.

The V gene is TRBV30, the J gene TRBJ2-3, with TRBD1 as a possible D gene (5 bases). Germline V gene lookup returns CDR1 GTSNPN and CDR2 SVGIG (reference sequence). Between the trimmed V and J ends, which lost 7 bases and 2 bases, there was a span of 13 bases. The CDR3 length is 13 residues. CDR3 bases: TGTGCCTCCTCAGGGCCCAACACAGATACGCAGTATTTT. Translation: CASSGPNTDTQYF.

The chain recombines TRBV7-7 with TRBJ2-7, with D possibly being TRBD2 (6 bases). The CDR3 is 15 amino acids. The V gene's germline CDR1 is SSHAT and CDR2 FNYEAQ (reference sequence). V lost 1 base to trimming and J lost 2 bases, with 12 bases between them. Here the CDR3 DNA reads TGTGCCAGCAGCTTAGGCCACGGAGGGGCCTACGAGCAGTACTTC. This encodes CASSLGHGGAYEQYF.

This rearrangement joins TRBV14 to TRBJ2-7; 8 positions match TRBD2. There are 14 residues in the CDR3. In germline, CDR1 is SGHDN, CDR2 FVKESK. With V trimmed by 6 bases and J by 3 bases, 7 bases remained unmatched. Written as DNA, the CDR3 is TGTGCCAGCAGACAAAGCGGGAGAAGCTACGAGCAGTACTTC. Its protein is CASRQSGRSYEQYF.

The J gene is TRBJ2-7, the V gene TRBV30; D is perhaps TRBD2 (7 bases). The CDR3 has 14 residues. V shed 1 base and J shed 3 bases, with 13 bases lying between them. The germline gives CDR1 GTSNPN, CDR2 SVGIG (reference sequence). CDR3 region: CAWSEGGGFYEQYF. Written as DNA, the CDR3 is TGTGCCTGGAGTGAGGGGGGAGGGTTCTACGAGCAGTACTTC.

This rearrangement joins TRBV7-7 to TRBJ2-5; a weak D match, TRBD2 (5 bases). The V end lost 5 bases, the J end lost 4 bases, and 11 bases lay between the germline ends. CDR3 length: 13 amino acids. Germline V gives CDR1 SSHAT, CDR2 FNYEAQ (reference sequence). CDR3 loop: CASSPTAGETQYF. Written as DNA, the CDR3 is TGTGCCAGCAGCCCCACGGCGGGAGAGACCCAGTACTTC. The full variable domain, in which reference TRBV7-7 and TRBJ2-5 provide the parts outside the CDR3, is GAGVSQSPRYKVTKRGQDVTLRCDPISSHATLYWYQQALGQGPEFLTYFNYEAQPDKSGLPSDRFSAERPEGSISTLTIQRTEQRDSAMYRCASSPTAGETQYFGPGTRLLVL.